The subject of this entry is one T cell receptor (beta chain). V was clipped by 8 bases and J by 3 bases, with 16 bases between them. The germline gives CDR1 MNHEY, CDR2 SVGAGI. The CDR3 consists of 14 residues. The data were taken from a study of blood T cell repertoires in COVID-19. Study-level background: Some COVID-19 samples were acute and others convalescent; all came from the United States, Italy and Spain. Nucleic acid was either cDNA or gDNA, and it came from T cells, B-cell-depleted T cells, or PBMCs.

The authors' processing: Amplification with reference gene primers provided the estimates of nucleated cell counts. Method: immunoSEQ multiplex PCR; TCRdb's copy keeps in-frame clones and lacks some. For V, J and clone size, that table is used; D and trimming come from the DNA. The sample has roughly 300,000 clones; 85% are singletons. The gene calls are TRBV6-5 and TRBJ1-1, with D possibly being TRBD1 (6 bases). The sequenced sample was peripheral blood. The TCR originated in a human donor in a cohort sampled during active COVID-19. CDR3: CASSPGAGDTEAFF. The CDR3 DNA reads TGTGCCAGCTCCCCAGGGGCTGGGGACACTGAAGCTTTCTTT.